This TCR beta chain was sequenced in a study of identical twins. Study-wide findings and caveats: There were fewer insertions in abundant cord blood beta clonotypes, but memory repertoires showed no such pattern.

CDR1 DFQATT and CDR2 SNEGSKA come from the germline V gene (reference sequence). This CDR3 is 11 amino acids long. V was clipped by 6 bases and J by 9 bases, with 12 bases between them. This clonotype was seen only a few times. Its antigen remains unidentified. A single record per CDR3 protein comes from TCRdb applying MiXCR to the 5' RACE reads. The sample lists hundreds of thousands of distinct CDR3 sequences; 15% to 20% were seen once. The sample was also linked to a second study, of T cells expressing NK-cell markers. From that study: Within the sequenced cohort of eight donors, seven exhibited HCMV seropositivity and one was seronegative.

The J gene is TRBJ2-1, the V gene TRBV20-1; D uncertain. This TCR derives from a woman under 30 in good health. Source material: PBMCs. The CDR3 loop is CSAGPGAEQFF. In DNA form, the CDR3 reads TGCAGTGCCGGGCCGGGTGCTGAGCAGTTCTTC.